What follows describes a single T cell receptor (beta chain). As yet, its antigen is unknown. TCRdb processed the 5' RACE reads again and assigns one entry to each CDR3 protein, with no DNA. The repertoire shows around 410,000 distinct CDR3 sequences; the top ten hold 2.4%. The CDR3 totals 13 residues. CDR1 and CDR2 from the germline V gene are SGHRS and YFSETQ. The data stem from a study of monozygotic twins with inflammatory bowel disease. Broader study findings: For IBD patients, clonotypes shared with others were fewer than for healthy twins, especially with disease activity.

This TCR came from a human donor with ulcerative colitis or Crohn's disease, or a healthy co-twin of an affected twin (not recorded which). This chain links TRBV5-1 with TRBJ1-1; TCRdb lists TRBD1, though no DNA is available to test this call. Material: blood. CDR3 residues: CASREDRNTEAFF. The full variable domain, with the rest looked up from reference TRBV5-1 and TRBJ1-1, is KAGVTQTPRYLIKTRGQQVTLSCSPISGHRSVSWYQQTPGQGLQFLFEYFSETQRNKGNFPGRFSGRQFSNSRSEMNVSTLELGDSALYLCASREDRNTEAFFGQGTRLTVV.